This is a list of T cell receptor beta chains from one sample in a study of tumor-infiltrating lymphocytes in primary liver carcinoma. One entry per CDR3 protein, called by TCRdb with MiXCR from the multiplex PCR reads. The sample lists 48,000 or so distinct CDR3 sequences, around three quarters occurring once. What was sequenced was liver tumor tissue from sampling region 3. The receptors derive from a man in his forties or fifties with primary liver carcinoma and hepatitis B virus infection. Both conserved end residues are part of each CDR3. D genes are given only for firm matches. Clone size, where shown, is once, few, many, or a class for clones that have expanded.

>TRBV11-2|NA|NA|TRBJ2-1
TGTGCTAGCAGCACAAATGATGCCTATGAGCAGTTCTTC
CASSTNDAYEQFF
>TRBV28|NA|NA|TRBJ2-6
TGTGCCAGCAGTCGATGGCTGTCTGGGGCCAACGTCCTGACTTTC
CASSRWLSGANVLTF
>TRBV6-2/TRBV6-3|NA|TRBD2|TRBJ2-7
TGTGCCAGCAGTTTCTCGCGGGAGTCCTACAAGCAGTACTTC
CASSFSRESYKQYF
>TRBV11-2|NA|TRBD1|TRBJ2-2
TGTGCCGGCAACTTTGATCGGGACAGGGTCTGCACTGGGGAGCTGTTTTTT
CAGNFDRDRVCTGELFF
>TRBV29-1|NA|NA|TRBJ2-1
TGCGGCGTTGAGCAGACAAGCGTGCAGTTCTTC
CGVEQTSVQFF
>TRBV28|many|TRBD2|TRBJ2-5
TGTGCCAGCAGTTCTCCCAACCGGGAGGCTCAAGAGACCCAGTACTTC
CASSSPNREAQETQYF
>TRBV6-6|NA|NA|TRBJ1-1
TGTGCCAACACGGGGGGTGGCACTGAAACTGTCTTT
CANTGGGTETVF
>TRBV25-1|once|NA|TRBJ1-6
TGTGCCAGCAATGAACACGGGGGTTCACCCCTCCACTTT
CASNEHGGSPLHF
>TRBV11-1|NA|TRBD1|TRBJ2-7
TGTGCCAGTAGCTTCAACTTTGTCCAGACAGGGCAACCCTACGAGCAGTACTTC
CASSFNFVQTGQPYEQYF
>TRBV30|NA|NA|TRBJ2-1
TGTGCTTGGAGCCCGAGGGGTAGGGAGCAGTTCTTC
CAWSPRGREQFF
>TRBV6-5|NA|NA|TRBJ1-5
TGTGCCAGCAGTTATGAACCTCCATGGGCCACCAATCAGCCTCAGCATTTT
CASSYEPPWATNQPQHF
>TRBV11-2|NA|TRBD2|TRBJ2-1
TGTGCCAGCAGCTTGGATTTCGGACTAGCCATAGGTGGGCAGTTCTTC
CASSLDFGLAIGGQFF
>TRBV28|NA|TRBD2|TRBJ2-4
TGTGCCAGCAGTTCCCCCGGGACTAACGGCAGAAACATTCGGTACTTC
CASSSPGTNGRNIRYF
>TRBV6-1|NA|TRBD2|TRBJ2-1
TGTGCCAGTTGTGAAAACGGGAGGGAGGACTCTTTCTTC
CASCENGREDSFF
>TRBV28|many|NA|TRBJ2-1
TGTGCCAGCCGGGACCAGCCCTACAATGAGCAGTTCTTC
CASRDQPYNEQFF
>TRBV12-3/TRBV12-4|NA|NA|TRBJ1-1
TGTGCCAGGACCTCATGGCGGGGCACTGAAGCTTTCTTT
CARTSWRGTEAFF
>TRBV2|NA|NA|TRBJ2-1
TGTGCCAGCAGTGAAGCTGAAACAGGTGGTAGTAAGTTCTTC
CASSEAETGGSKFF
>TRBV28|NA|NA|TRBJ1-1
TGTGCCAGCAGTCCCTCACGTCTGGCTGAAGCTTTCTTT
CASSPSRLAEAFF
>TRBV10-3|NA|TRBD1|TRBJ1-4
TGTGCCATCAGTGAGTCGGTTCCGGGACAGGGCTTGAACGGAAAACTGTTTTTT
CAISESVPGQGLNGKLFF
>TRBV4-2|NA|NA|TRBJ2-7
TGTGCCACTACTGTACTAGGGGGAGTTTATAAGTCCTACGAGCAATACTTC
CATTVLGGVYKSYEQYF